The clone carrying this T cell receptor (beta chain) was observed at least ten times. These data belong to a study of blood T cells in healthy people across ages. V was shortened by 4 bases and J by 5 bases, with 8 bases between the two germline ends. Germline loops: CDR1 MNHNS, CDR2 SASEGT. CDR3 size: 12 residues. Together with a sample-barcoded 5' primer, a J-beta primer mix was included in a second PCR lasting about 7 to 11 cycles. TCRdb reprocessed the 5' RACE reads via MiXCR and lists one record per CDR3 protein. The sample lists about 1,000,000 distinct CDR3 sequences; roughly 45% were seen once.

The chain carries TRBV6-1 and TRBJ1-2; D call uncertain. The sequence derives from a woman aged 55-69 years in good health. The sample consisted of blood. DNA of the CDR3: TGTGCCAGCAGTGGATACACGTATGGCTACACCTTC. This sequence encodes CASSGYTYGYTF.